This T cell receptor beta chain was recorded in a study of quantifying T cell responses using KT2 cells. Study details: cDNA was made from DNase-treated RNA using alpha and beta constant primers. Under optimum conditions, T4 ligation efficiency was estimated at more than 8%. A predetermined fluorescence threshold ended the second PCR, run as a qPCR.

Remarks on this clonotype: Its matching antigen is unknown.

KT2 cells were mixed with fixed PBMC numbers at varying ratios. Study-level results: At about one KT2 cell per 100,000 PBMC, KT2 sequences were still detected.

A single-stranded UMI oligo with SP2 sequence was ligated to cDNA 3' ends. The first PCR ran roughly 4 cycles with an equimolar RC1.1 and RC1.2 beta primer mix. TCRdb processed the UMI-ligation and nested PCR reads anew with MiXCR; each CDR3 protein has one entry. The sample has about 33,000 distinct CDR3 sequences, around a tenth seen once. J was trimmed by 3 bases and V by 6 bases; bases with no gene match: 8. The CDR3 has 17 amino acids. This receptor was identified in a human donor. Sequencing input: PBMCs spiked with cells of the T cell clone KT2. J is TRBJ1-4 and V is TRBV12-3 or TRBV12-4, with 12 bases matching TRBD1. The CDR3 DNA sequence: TGTGCCAGCAGGTGGGCGGGACAGGGGGCCGCTAATGAAAAACTGTTTTTT. Its protein product is CASRWAGQGAANEKLFF.